These 24 T cell receptor beta chains were sequenced from one sample in a study of CD4 T cells in relation to SARS-CoV-2 and coronaviruses. Assay: immunoSEQ multiplex PCR; the TCRdb copy retains only in-frame clones and omits some. Among approximately 38,000 clones listed, roughly 90% were seen once. The specimen sequenced was memory CD4+ T cells from PBMCs. These receptors were taken from an adult with COVID-19.

This clone has a single count. The chain recombines TRBV11-3 with TRBJ2-5, with 12 bases aligning to TRBD2. CDR3 length: 16 amino acids. Germline V gene data show CDR1 as SGHNT and CDR2 as YENEEA. V dropped 5 bases and J dropped 5; count of bases not matched to a gene: 9. In DNA form, the CDR3 reads TGTGCCAGCAGCCTAGCTAGCGGGGGGGCTCGGGAGACCCAGTACTTC. The encoded protein is CASSLASGGARETQYF.

The chain recombines TRBV5-4 with TRBJ1-4; TRBD1 matches at 8 bases. The CDR3 contains 16 residues. Germline-derived CDR1 and CDR2 are SGHNT and YYREEE (reference sequence). Unmatched junction bases numbered 7, after V lost 0 bases and J lost 6 bases. CDR3 loop: CASSLGGQGGHEKLFF. The CDR3 coding sequence is TGTGCCAGCAGCTTGGGCGGACAGGGAGGTCATGAAAAACTGTTTTTT.

The genes are TRBV4-2 and TRBJ2-7; D tentatively fits TRBD1 or TRBD2 (6 bases each). This CDR3 region has 16 residues. Germline V gene lookup returns CDR1 LGHNA and CDR2 YNFKEQ. V gave up 3 bases and J gave up 1 base, with 16 bases separating them. The CDR3 DNA reads TGTGCCAGCAGCCAGAAATGGGGGGCACAATCCTACGAGCAGTACTTC. Translating gives CASSQKWGAQSYEQYF.

The V and J genes are TRBV6-1 and TRBJ2-5; a possible D gene is TRBD2 (6 bases). From germline, CDR1 is MNHNS and CDR2 SASEGT. Trimming pared 0 bases from V and 4 bases from J, leaving 15 bases between. CDR3 length equals 16 residues. In DNA, the CDR3 is TGTGCCAGCAGTGAAGCGCTCGGAGGGTTGGGAGAGACCCAGTACTTC. Encoded protein: CASSEALGGLGETQYF.

The V and J genes are TRBV4-3 and TRBJ1-2, with 8 bases that match TRBD1. Germline assignment: CDR1 LGHNA and CDR2 YSLEER. The CDR3 runs to 15 residues. V was clipped by 1 base and J by 4 bases; unmatched bases: 5. This CDR3 is CASSQGTGSLYGYTF. DNA for the CDR3: TGCGCCAGCAGCCAAGGGACAGGGTCGCTCTATGGCTACACCTTC.

The chain has TRBV18 and TRBJ2-7; possible D gene TRBD1, 5 bases. Germline CDR1 and CDR2: KGHSH and LQKENI. This CDR3 has 15 amino acids. Trimming removed 2 bases from V and 0 bases from J, with 11 bases in between. The CDR3 coding sequence is TGTGCCAGCTCACCAGGGAACAGGAACTCCTACGAGCAGTACTTC. Protein sequence: CASSPGNRNSYEQYF.

Only one count was recorded for this clone. The chain uses TRBV5-1 and TRBJ1-4, with 7 bases that match TRBD1. V gave up 4 bases and J gave up 7 bases; unmatched junction bases: 4. Looked up from germline, CDR1 is SGHRS and CDR2 is YFSETQ. The CDR3 covers 13 residues. The CDR3 DNA is TGCGCCAGCAGCGGAGGGGGCACTGAAAAACTGTTTTTT. This translates into CASSGGGTEKLFF.

The chain has TRBV27 and TRBJ2-1; D possibly corresponds to TRBD2 (6 bases). CDR1 and CDR2 from the germline V gene are MNHEY and SMNVEV (reference sequence). Trimming took off 3 bases at V and 7 bases at J, with 13 bases between the two ends. The CDR3 contains 14 residues. The CDR3 DNA reads TGTGCCAGCAGTTTCGGGGGTCACAATAATGAGCAGTTCTTC. Translated: CASSFGGHNNEQFF.

J is TRBJ2-2 and V is TRBV7-2; D gene uncertain. Germline values: CDR1 SGHTA, CDR2 FQGNSA. The CDR3 contains 15 residues. Deletions cut 0 bases from V and 3 bases from J, with 8 bases between. CDR3 nucleotide sequence: TGTGCCAGCAGCTTAGCCACGGTACACACCGGGGAGCTGTTTTTT. It translates to CASSLATVHTGELFF.

The chain carries TRBV9 and TRBJ1-3; D uncertain. V was shortened by 3 bases and J by 0 bases, with 13 bases between the two germline ends. The CDR3 sequence is 16 residues long. CDR1 and CDR2 (germline): SGDLS, YYNGEE. CDR3: CASSAESALSGNTIYF. In DNA, the CDR3 is TGTGCCAGCAGCGCCGAAAGTGCCCTCTCTGGAAACACCATATATTTT.

The V gene is TRBV5-8, the J gene TRBJ1-5; weak D call: TRBD1 (5 bases). Trimming took off 0 bases at V and 0 bases at J, with 7 bases between the two ends. Germline loops: CDR1 SGHTS, CDR2 YDEGEE. The CDR3 contains 15 residues. CDR3 residues: CASSLGQYSNQPQHF. DNA for the CDR3: TGTGCCAGCAGCTTGGGACAGTATAGCAATCAGCCCCAGCATTTT.

This clone was detected only once. The V and J genes are TRBV6-1 and TRBJ1-5, with D hard to call. CDR1 is MNHNS, CDR2 SASEGT, per germline. The CDR3 runs to 14 residues. Trimming took 8 bases from V and 4 from J, leaving 15 bases between them. The CDR3 nucleotides are TGTGCCAGCTGGCCAATCGGGTCGAATCAGCCCCAGCATTTT. Its protein is CASWPIGSNQPQHF.

This chain connects TRBV7-8 to TRBJ1-2; D is possibly TRBD1 (5 bases). Deletions cut 5 bases from V and 0 bases from J, with 13 bases between. The CDR3 has 15 residues. CDR1 and CDR2 (germline): SGHVS, FQNEAQ. The CDR3 reads CASSNRDGSNYGYTF. The CDR3 DNA reads TGTGCCAGCAGCAACCGGGACGGATCTAACTATGGCTACACCTTC.

The chain links TRBV19 to TRBJ2-7; D is ambiguous. Trimming removed 5 bases at V and 0 bases at J, with 11 bases between. The germline V gene has CDR1 LNHDA and CDR2 SQIVND (reference sequence). The length of the CDR3 is 14 residues. CDR3 DNA sequence: TGTGCCAGTAGTCAAACACTCTCCTCCTACGAGCAGTACTTC. Its protein is CASSQTLSSYEQYF.

This clone was found a few times. The chain has TRBV24-1 and TRBJ1-5; 8 bases agree with TRBD1. The CDR3 has 15 residues. With 2 bases clipped from V and 5 bases from J, the junction kept 4 bases outside the gene matches. Germline values: CDR1 KGHDR, CDR2 SFDVKD. CDR3 sequence: CATSDSAGGYQPQHF. CDR3 DNA: TGTGCCACCAGTGATTCTGCAGGGGGCTATCAGCCCCAGCATTTT.

J is TRBJ2-7 and V is TRBV19; D is possibly TRBD1 or TRBD2 (5 bases each). Germline V lookup: CDR1 LNHDA, CDR2 SQIVND (reference sequence). The ends were cut back, 2 bases at V and 3 bases at J, with 8 bases in the middle. This CDR3 spans 13 amino acids. The CDR3 DNA follows: TGTGCCAGTAGTATAAGGGACCTCTACGAGCAGTACTTC. Its translation is CASSIRDLYEQYF.

The chain recombines TRBV7-8 with TRBJ2-7; D may be TRBD1 (6 bases). Germline V gene lookup returns CDR1 SGHVS and CDR2 FQNEAQ. The V gene lost 5 bases and the J gene lost 4 bases, with 12 bases spanning the gap. The CDR3 spans 13 residues. The CDR3 nucleotides read TGTGCCAGCAGCCTCATCAGGGGTTACGAGCAGTACTTC. Translation gives CASSLIRGYEQYF. The whole variable domain, filled in from reference TRBV7-8 and TRBJ2-7, reads GAGVSQSPRYKVAKRGQDVALRCDPISGHVSLFWYQQALGQGPEFLTYFQNEAQLDKSGLPSDRFFAERPEGSVSTLKIQRTQQEDSAVYLCASSLIRGYEQYFGPGTRLTVT.

The genes are TRBV3-1 (or the pseudogene TRBV3-2) and TRBJ2-3, with 9 bases identical to TRBD2. V shed 0 bases, J shed 3 bases, and the junction held 13 bases outside the gene matches. The CDR3 is 19 amino acids. CDR1 is LGHDT, CDR2 YNNKEL, per germline (reference sequence). The CDR3 DNA reads TGTGCCAGCAGCCAAGAAAGAGGGGAGGCGCGGGGGGGAACAGATACGCAGTATTTT. It specifies CASSQERGEARGGTDTQYF.

V usage is TRBV5-4 and J usage is TRBJ1-6; D gene uncertain. The CDR3 is made up of 16 amino acids. V was clipped by 0 bases and J by 10 bases, with 17 bases between them. Germline assignment: CDR1 SGHNT and CDR2 YYREEE (reference sequence). In DNA, the CDR3 is TGTGCCAGCAGCTTGGCCGCGTCCCCGGGCAACTCACCCCTCCACTTT. This encodes CASSLAASPGNSPLHF.

J is TRBJ2-5 and V is TRBV18, with 7 bases lining up with TRBD1. The CDR3 spans 14 residues. The V segment lost 3 bases and the J segment 4 bases; nucleotides outside the gene matches: 5. CDR1 is KGHSH, CDR2 LQKENI, per germline. CDR3: CASSPTGPRETQYF. In nucleotides, the CDR3 is TGTGCCAGCTCACCGACAGGGCCGCGAGAGACCCAGTACTTC.

V usage is TRBV9 and J usage is TRBJ1-1; D not certain. Trimming left V 5 bases short and J 0 bases short, with 8 bases between. This CDR3 has 13 residues. Germline lookup yields CDR1 SGDLS and CDR2 YYNGEE. The CDR3 coding sequence is TGTGCCAGCAGTAGTGGCCTGAACACTGAAGCTTTCTTT. It translates to CASSSGLNTEAFF.

This clone was counted a single time. The chain joins TRBV5-5 to TRBJ1-1; D unresolved. The ends were cut back, 4 bases at V and 6 bases at J, with 13 bases in the middle. Germline V gives CDR1 SGHKS, CDR2 YYEKEE (reference sequence). The CDR3 has 13 amino acids. CDR3 sequence (DNA): TGTGCCAGCAGCCTTACACCGGTCCCTGAAGCTTTCTTT. Translating gives CASSLTPVPEAFF.

This clone was found once. The rearrangement joins TRBV9 to TRBJ2-1, with 15 positions matching TRBD2. The CDR3 spans 17 residues. J gave up 5 bases and V 2 bases, and 5 bases lay outside the gene matches. In germline, CDR1 is SGDLS, CDR2 YYNGEE. The CDR3 DNA sequence: TGTGCCAGCAGCGTTACCGGGACTAGCGGGGGGCACAATGAGCAGTTCTTC. The encoded protein is CASSVTGTSGGHNEQFF.

The rearrangement links TRBV11-2 to TRBJ2-5; 7 nucleotides match TRBD2. Per germline, CDR1 SGHAT and CDR2 FQNNGV. V shed 5 bases, J shed 5 bases, and the junction held 11 bases outside the gene matches. This CDR3 region has 15 residues. The CDR3 DNA reads TGTGCCAGCAGCGCCCGAGGGGACGGGGGGGAGACCCAGTACTTC. This codes for CASSARGDGGETQYF.